Listed below are T cell receptor beta chains from one sample, sequenced in a study of blood T cells in healthy people across ages. Each CDR3 protein gets one entry after TCRdb re-called the 5' RACE reads with MiXCR. Of more than 750,000 distinct CDR3 sequences in the sample, almost 30% were seen once. These data are also associated with another study on T cells of mothers and their children.

The specimen was blood. The receptors were sampled from a woman aged 40 to 50 in good health. Both conserved end residues are part of each CDR3. The order of the fields is V gene, clone size, D gene, J gene, CDR3 protein, CDR3 DNA. The D gene is left open where the match is weak. A clone size is listed for some rows: how often the clone was seen (once, few, many), or a class if it is expanded.

v_gene: TRBV27; abundance: NA; d_gene: TRBD2; j_gene: TRBJ2-1; CDR3aa: CASSLSRGGTYNEQFF; CDR3nt: TGTGCCAGCAGTTTATCTCGCGGGGGTACCTACAATGAGCAGTTCTTC
v_gene: TRBV16; abundance: few; d_gene: NA; j_gene: TRBJ1-6; CDR3aa: CASSQSRLSTSSPLHF; CDR3nt: TGTGCCAGCAGCCAATCCCGGCTGTCGACCAGTTCACCCCTCCACTTT
v_gene: TRBV24-1; abundance: once; d_gene: TRBD1; j_gene: TRBJ1-1; CDR3aa: CATSDSTTGGITEAFF; CDR3nt: TGTGCCACCAGTGATTCCACCACAGGGGGCATTACTGAAGCTTTCTTT
v_gene: TRBV7-3; abundance: NA; d_gene: TRBD1; j_gene: TRBJ2-1; CDR3aa: CASSLSTGTREQFF; CDR3nt: TGTGCCAGCAGCTTATCGACAGGGACGCGTGAGCAGTTCTTC
v_gene: TRBV9; abundance: NA; d_gene: TRBD1; j_gene: TRBJ1-2; CDR3aa: CASSDSGTEPSDYYGYTF; CDR3nt: TGTGCCAGCAGCGATAGTGGGACAGAGCCCTCAGACTACTATGGCTACACCTTC
v_gene: TRBV4-3; abundance: NA; d_gene: NA; j_gene: TRBJ2-7; CDR3aa: CASSPGNSGYEQYF; CDR3nt: TGCGCCAGCAGCCCCGGAAATAGCGGCTACGAGCAGTACTTC
v_gene: TRBV20-1; abundance: NA; d_gene: NA; j_gene: TRBJ1-2; CDR3aa: CSAPNYGYTF; CDR3nt: TGCAGCGCGCCTAACTATGGCTACACCTTC
v_gene: TRBV7-8; abundance: NA; d_gene: NA; j_gene: TRBJ1-6; CDR3aa: CASSLKQGVVGSPLHF; CDR3nt: TGTGCCAGCAGCTTAAAACAGGGCGTAGTCGGTTCACCCCTCCACTTT
v_gene: TRBV28; abundance: NA; d_gene: NA; j_gene: TRBJ2-7; CDR3aa: CASSPGPEGEEQYF; CDR3nt: TGTGCCAGCAGCCCAGGCCCCGAGGGGGAGGAGCAGTACTTC
v_gene: TRBV2; abundance: NA; d_gene: TRBD2; j_gene: TRBJ2-1; CDR3aa: CASRGGRLAIGEQFF; CDR3nt: TGTGCCAGCAGGGGAGGGAGACTAGCTATAGGTGAGCAGTTCTTC
v_gene: TRBV2; abundance: NA; d_gene: NA; j_gene: TRBJ1-1; CDR3aa: CASPRGGRFSSEKNTEAFF; CDR3nt: TGTGCCAGCCCTAGGGGGGGGCGCTTCTCTTCTGAAAAGAACACTGAAGCTTTCTTT
v_gene: TRBV30; abundance: NA; d_gene: TRBD1; j_gene: TRBJ1-4; CDR3aa: CAWGPGQGNEKLFF; CDR3nt: TGTGCCTGGGGACCGGGACAGGGGAATGAAAAACTGTTTTTT
v_gene: TRBV7-2; abundance: NA; d_gene: NA; j_gene: TRBJ1-6; CDR3aa: CASSGPPVPNSPLHF; CDR3nt: TGTGCCAGCAGCGGACCCCCGGTCCCGAATTCACCCCTCCACTTT
v_gene: TRBV6-5; abundance: few; d_gene: NA; j_gene: TRBJ2-1; CDR3aa: CASSSRIGEQFF; CDR3nt: TGTGCCAGCAGTTCTCGGATCGGTGAGCAGTTCTTC
v_gene: TRBV2; abundance: NA; d_gene: NA; j_gene: TRBJ1-4; CDR3aa: CASRPEYSNEKLFF; CDR3nt: TGTGCCAGCAGGCCAGAGTACTCCAATGAAAAACTGTTTTTT
v_gene: TRBV19; abundance: NA; d_gene: NA; j_gene: TRBJ1-5; CDR3aa: CASSLTGTNQPQHF; CDR3nt: TGTGCCAGTAGTTTAACAGGGACCAATCAGCCCCAGCATTTT
v_gene: TRBV2; abundance: many; d_gene: NA; j_gene: TRBJ2-1; CDR3aa: CASSEDLSYNEQFF; CDR3nt: TGTGCCAGCAGTGAGGACTTATCCTACAATGAGCAGTTCTTC
v_gene: TRBV3-1; abundance: many; d_gene: TRBD2; j_gene: TRBJ2-1; CDR3aa: CASSPGTSGNNEQFF; CDR3nt: TGTGCCAGCAGCCCCGGGACTAGCGGTAACAATGAGCAGTTCTTC
v_gene: TRBV4-1; abundance: many; d_gene: TRBD1; j_gene: TRBJ2-5; CDR3aa: CASSQERPGLFVRQGQETQYF; CDR3nt: TGCGCCAGCAGCCAAGAGCGCCCCGGCCTTTTTGTGAGACAGGGGCAAGAGACCCAGTACTTC
v_gene: TRBV7-9; abundance: NA; d_gene: NA; j_gene: TRBJ2-7; CDR3aa: CASSSEVTLYEQYF; CDR3nt: TGTGCCAGCAGCTCCGAAGTCACACTCTACGAGCAGTACTTC
v_gene: TRBV3-1; abundance: NA; d_gene: NA; j_gene: TRBJ2-5; CDR3aa: CASSQWGLETRYF; CDR3nt: TGTGCCAGCAGCCAATGGGGGTTGGAGACCCGGTACTTC
v_gene: TRBV5-6; abundance: few; d_gene: NA; j_gene: TRBJ2-7; CDR3aa: CASSYGRGVEQYF; CDR3nt: TGTGCCAGCAGCTACGGCAGGGGGGTCGAGCAGTACTTC
v_gene: TRBV6-5; abundance: NA; d_gene: TRBD2; j_gene: TRBJ2-7; CDR3aa: CASSYSTSGSSYEQYF; CDR3nt: TGTGCCAGCAGTTACTCCACTAGCGGCAGCTCCTACGAGCAGTACTTC
v_gene: TRBV9; abundance: many; d_gene: TRBD1; j_gene: TRBJ2-7; CDR3aa: CASSVDRASSYEQYF; CDR3nt: TGTGCCAGCAGCGTGGACAGGGCGAGCTCCTACGAGCAGTACTTC
v_gene: TRBV6-4; abundance: NA; d_gene: NA; j_gene: TRBJ1-5; CDR3aa: CASSDFGGNQPQHF; CDR3nt: TGTGCCAGCAGTGACTTCGGAGGCAATCAGCCCCAGCATTTT
v_gene: TRBV29-1; abundance: NA; d_gene: NA; j_gene: TRBJ1-2; CDR3aa: CNVVGGGGYTF; CDR3nt: TGCAACGTTGTCGGGGGCGGTGGCTACACCTTC
v_gene: TRBV6-4; abundance: NA; d_gene: NA; j_gene: TRBJ2-2; CDR3aa: CASSIERFTGELFF; CDR3nt: TGTGCCAGCAGTATTGAGCGATTCACCGGGGAGCTGTTTTTT
v_gene: TRBV25-1; abundance: few; d_gene: NA; j_gene: TRBJ2-5; CDR3aa: CASSEFGSKETQYF; CDR3nt: TGTGCCAGCAGTGAATTTGGCAGCAAAGAGACCCAGTACTTC
v_gene: TRBV4-3; abundance: many; d_gene: NA; j_gene: TRBJ2-7; CDR3aa: CASSQVGRSYEQYF; CDR3nt: TGCGCCAGCAGCCAAGTGGGACGTAGCTACGAGCAGTACTTC
v_gene: TRBV29-1; abundance: NA; d_gene: NA; j_gene: TRBJ2-5; CDR3aa: CSASGNYNEQYF; CDR3nt: TGCAGCGCTTCCGGAAACTACAATGAGCAGTACTTC
v_gene: TRBV20-1; abundance: many; d_gene: NA; j_gene: TRBJ1-1; CDR3aa: CSARAPTGSAAFF; CDR3nt: TGCAGTGCTAGAGCGCCGACAGGTTCGGCAGCTTTCTTT
v_gene: TRBV5-1; abundance: NA; d_gene: NA; j_gene: TRBJ1-1; CDR3aa: CASSLAGGADTEVFF; CDR3nt: TGCGCCAGCAGCTTGGCGGGGGGCGCGGACACTGAAGTTTTCTTT
v_gene: TRBV12-3/TRBV12-4; abundance: NA; d_gene: NA; j_gene: TRBJ1-6; CDR3aa: CASSTTKSSYNSPLHF; CDR3nt: TGTGCCAGCAGCACAACGAAAAGCTCCTATAATTCACCCCTCCACTTT
v_gene: TRBV5-1; abundance: NA; d_gene: NA; j_gene: TRBJ1-2; CDR3aa: CASSLMPGDGYTF; CDR3nt: TGCGCCAGCAGCTTGATGCCAGGGGATGGCTACACCTTC
v_gene: TRBV29-1; abundance: few; d_gene: TRBD1; j_gene: TRBJ1-6; CDR3aa: CSATTGLDSPLHF; CDR3nt: TGCAGCGCAACGACAGGGTTGGATTCACCCCTCCACTTT
v_gene: TRBV12-3/TRBV12-4; abundance: many; d_gene: TRBD1; j_gene: TRBJ2-7; CDR3aa: CASSPGGSIPYEQYF; CDR3nt: TGTGCCAGCAGTCCAGGGGGCTCAATACCCTACGAGCAGTACTTC
v_gene: TRBV28; abundance: NA; d_gene: NA; j_gene: TRBJ2-7; CDR3aa: CASKGQGSYEQYF; CDR3nt: TGTGCCAGCAAAGGGCAGGGCTCCTACGAGCAGTACTTC
v_gene: TRBV3-1; abundance: NA; d_gene: TRBD2; j_gene: TRBJ2-6; CDR3aa: CASSPPGLAPKSSGANVLTF; CDR3nt: TGTGCCAGCAGCCCTCCGGGACTAGCGCCGAAAAGCTCTGGGGCCAACGTCCTGACTTTC
v_gene: TRBV6-2/TRBV6-3; abundance: many; d_gene: TRBD2; j_gene: TRBJ2-7; CDR3aa: CASSLSQTGGPLSYEQYF; CDR3nt: TGTGCCAGCAGTCTTTCCCAGACGGGGGGACCACTGTCCTACGAGCAGTACTTC
v_gene: TRBV13; abundance: few; d_gene: NA; j_gene: TRBJ2-7; CDR3aa: CASSPGPVKEQYF; CDR3nt: TGTGCCAGCAGCCCCGGTCCTGTGAAAGAGCAGTACTTC
v_gene: TRBV12-3/TRBV12-4; abundance: few; d_gene: TRBD1; j_gene: TRBJ1-2; CDR3aa: CASSLLLGQGHGYTF; CDR3nt: TGTGCCAGCAGTTTGCTCCTCGGACAGGGTCATGGCTACACCTTC
v_gene: TRBV3-1; abundance: NA; d_gene: TRBD2; j_gene: TRBJ2-3; CDR3aa: CASSQVGGGGITDTQYF; CDR3nt: TGTGCCAGCAGCCAAGTCGGGGGCGGGGGGATCACAGATACGCAGTATTTT
v_gene: TRBV7-6; abundance: many; d_gene: TRBD1; j_gene: TRBJ1-4; CDR3aa: CASSTWKDRGQGTNEKLFF; CDR3nt: TGTGCCAGCAGCACATGGAAGGACAGGGGGCAGGGAACTAATGAAAAACTGTTTTTT